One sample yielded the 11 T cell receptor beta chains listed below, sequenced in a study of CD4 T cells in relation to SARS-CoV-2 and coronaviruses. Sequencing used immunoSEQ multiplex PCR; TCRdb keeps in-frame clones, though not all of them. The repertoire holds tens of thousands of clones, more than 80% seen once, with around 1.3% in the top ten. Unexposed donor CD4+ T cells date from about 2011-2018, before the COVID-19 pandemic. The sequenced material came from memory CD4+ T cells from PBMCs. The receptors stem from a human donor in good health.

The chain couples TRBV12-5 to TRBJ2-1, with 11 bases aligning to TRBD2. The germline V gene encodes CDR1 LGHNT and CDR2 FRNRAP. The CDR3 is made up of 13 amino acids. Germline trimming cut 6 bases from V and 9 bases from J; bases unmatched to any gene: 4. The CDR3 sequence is CASGLAGVSEQFF. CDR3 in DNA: TGTGCTAGTGGACTAGCGGGAGTCAGTGAGCAGTTCTTC.

This CDR3 reads CATSRGDSGRLGNEQFF. The CDR3 DNA reads TGTGCCACCAGCAGGGGGGATAGCGGGAGGCTGGGCAATGAGCAGTTCTTC. The chain combines TRBV15 with TRBJ2-1; TRBD2 matches 10 bases. The CDR3 length is 17 residues. The germline CDR1 and CDR2 sequences are LNHNV and YYDKDF (reference sequence). The junction had 11 bases not matched to a gene; V was cut back by 3 bases and J by 6 bases.

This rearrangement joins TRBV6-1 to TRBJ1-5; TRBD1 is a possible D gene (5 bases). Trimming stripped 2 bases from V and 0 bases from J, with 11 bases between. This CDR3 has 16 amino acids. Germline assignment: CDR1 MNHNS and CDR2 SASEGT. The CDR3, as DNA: TGTGCCAGCAGTGAAATCGGGGGGTATAGCAATCAGCCCCAGCATTTT. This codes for CASSEIGGYSNQPQHF.

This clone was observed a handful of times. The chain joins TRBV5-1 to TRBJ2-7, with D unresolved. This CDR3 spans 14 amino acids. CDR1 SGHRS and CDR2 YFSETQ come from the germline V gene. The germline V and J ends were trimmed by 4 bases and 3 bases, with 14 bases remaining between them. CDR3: CASSPERWDYEQYF. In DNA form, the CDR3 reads TGCGCCAGCAGCCCGGAAAGGTGGGACTACGAGCAGTACTTC.

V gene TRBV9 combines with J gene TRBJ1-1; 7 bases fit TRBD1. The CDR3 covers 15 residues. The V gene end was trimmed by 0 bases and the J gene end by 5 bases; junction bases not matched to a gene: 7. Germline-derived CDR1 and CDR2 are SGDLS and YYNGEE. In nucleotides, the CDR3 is TGTGCCAGCAGCGTAGAGGCAGGGGGATATACTGAAGCTTTCTTT. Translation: CASSVEAGGYTEAFF.

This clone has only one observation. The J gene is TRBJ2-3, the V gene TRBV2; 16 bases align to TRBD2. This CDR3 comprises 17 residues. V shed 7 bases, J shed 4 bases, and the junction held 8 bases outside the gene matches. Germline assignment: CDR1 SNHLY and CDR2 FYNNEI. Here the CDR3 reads CASTRGTSGRAADTQYF. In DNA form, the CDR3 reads TGTGCCAGCACTCGGGGGACTAGCGGGAGGGCCGCAGATACGCAGTATTTT.

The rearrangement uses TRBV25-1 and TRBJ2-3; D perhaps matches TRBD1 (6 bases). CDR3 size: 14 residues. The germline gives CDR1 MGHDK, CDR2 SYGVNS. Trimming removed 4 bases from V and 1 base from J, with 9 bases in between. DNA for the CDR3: TGTGCCAGCAGTGCCAGGGGTCGCACAGATACGCAGTATTTT. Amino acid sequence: CASSARGRTDTQYF.

The CDR3 here is CASSIVNQNTEAFF. The CDR3 DNA is TGTGCCAGTAGTATAGTCAACCAGAACACTGAAGCTTTCTTT. This chain joins TRBV19 and TRBJ1-1; D is unclear. The V end was cut by 1 base, the J end by 1 base, with 7 bases between. The germline gives CDR1 LNHDA, CDR2 SQIVND (reference sequence). The CDR3 loop spans 14 amino acids.

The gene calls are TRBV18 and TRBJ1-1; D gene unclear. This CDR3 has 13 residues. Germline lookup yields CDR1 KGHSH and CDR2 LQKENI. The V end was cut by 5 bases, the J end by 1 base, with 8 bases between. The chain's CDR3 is CASSSQPNTEAFF. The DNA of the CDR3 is TGTGCCAGCTCATCCCAACCGAACACTGAAGCTTTCTTT.

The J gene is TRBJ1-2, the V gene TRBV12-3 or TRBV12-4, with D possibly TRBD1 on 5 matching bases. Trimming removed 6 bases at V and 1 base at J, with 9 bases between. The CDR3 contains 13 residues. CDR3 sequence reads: CASSPGGNYGYTF. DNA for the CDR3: TGTGCCAGCAGCCCTGGGGGTAACTATGGCTACACCTTC.

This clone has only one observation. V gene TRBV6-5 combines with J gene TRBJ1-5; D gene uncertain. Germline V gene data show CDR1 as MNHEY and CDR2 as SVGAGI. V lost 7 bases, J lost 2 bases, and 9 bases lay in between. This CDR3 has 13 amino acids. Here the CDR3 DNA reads TGTGCCAGCAAAATGACGGGCAATCAGCCCCAGCATTTT. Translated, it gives CASKMTGNQPQHF.